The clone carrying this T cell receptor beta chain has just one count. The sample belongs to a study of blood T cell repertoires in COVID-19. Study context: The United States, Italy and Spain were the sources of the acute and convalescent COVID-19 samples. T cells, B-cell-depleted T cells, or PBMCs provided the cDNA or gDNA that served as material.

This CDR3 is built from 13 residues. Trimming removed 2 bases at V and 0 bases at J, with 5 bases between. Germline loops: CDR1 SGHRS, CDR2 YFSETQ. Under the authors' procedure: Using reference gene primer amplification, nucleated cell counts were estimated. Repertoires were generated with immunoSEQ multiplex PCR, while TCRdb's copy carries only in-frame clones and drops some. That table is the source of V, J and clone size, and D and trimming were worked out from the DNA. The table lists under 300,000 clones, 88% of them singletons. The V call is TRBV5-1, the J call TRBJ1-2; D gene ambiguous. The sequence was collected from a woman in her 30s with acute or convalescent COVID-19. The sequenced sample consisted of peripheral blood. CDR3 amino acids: CASSLEANYGYTF. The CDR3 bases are TGCGCCAGCAGCTTAGAGGCTAACTATGGCTACACCTTC. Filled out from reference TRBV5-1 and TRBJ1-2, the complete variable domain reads KAGVTQTPRYLIKTRGQQVTLSCSPISGHRSVSWYQQTPGQGLQFLFEYFSETQRNKGNFPGRFSGRQFSNSRSEMNVSTLELGDSALYLCASSLEANYGYTFGSGTRLTVV.